This TCR beta chain is drawn from a study of shared clonotypes between healthy human individuals. Study-wide points: Naive subsets, compared against memory subsets, generally had larger estimated richness values.

Concerning this clone: Its antigen is unknown.

The study ran the assay at deep level. Produced via immunoSEQ multiplex PCR; TCRdb's table is partial and in-frame only. The data contain about 2.4 million clones, roughly 93% of them singletons. The source is a man younger than 35 in good health. Some clones in this sample may be carry-over from other donors' samples. Sequenced material: naive CD4+ T cells from PBMCs. Sample subset: CD45RA+ positively selected.

CDR3 residues: CASSRQGVHLNQPQHF. CDR3 DNA: TGTGCCAGCAGTCGACAGGGGGTTCACCTTAATCAGCCCCAGCATTTT. The gene calls are TRBV2 and TRBJ1-5; 9 bases are a match to TRBD1. CDR3 length: 16 amino acids. From germline, CDR1 is SNHLY and CDR2 FYNNEI. J was trimmed by 4 bases and V by 5 bases; bases with no gene match: 9.